What follows is one T cell receptor (beta chain) and its context. The sample belongs to a study of blood T cell repertoires in COVID-19. Participant age was 18 to 89 years, and participants resided in roughly 25 US areas. Cohorts were determined from participant-reported clinical history. The V end lost 5 bases, the J end lost 14 bases, and 15 bases lay between the germline ends. The CDR3 is 11 amino acids. In germline, CDR1 is SNHLY, CDR2 FYNNEI. Assay: immunoSEQ multiplex PCR; the TCRdb copy retains only in-frame clones and omits some. Of around 300,000 clones detected, 88% appear once; the ten largest clones hold about 3%.

The chain has TRBV2 and TRBJ1-2; the D gene is possibly TRBD1 (6 bases). The specimen sequenced was PBMCs or T cells enriched from blood (not recorded which). The source of this sequence is a woman in her forties or fifties who had recovered from COVID-19. CDR3 sequence (DNA): TGTGCCAGCAGTACTAACAGGGTATGGACCTTC. This sequence encodes CASSTNRVWTF.